This T cell receptor (beta chain) was sequenced for a study of CD8 T cells in Susac syndrome. The sample holds one count of this clonotype. Trimming removed 0 bases at V and 2 bases at J, with 12 bases between. The CDR3 runs to 16 residues. Per germline, CDR1 MNHEY and CDR2 SMNVEV (reference sequence). A quantity of about 0.5 to 1 ug RNA underwent reverse transcription using random hexamers. MiXCR, run by TCRdb on the immunoSEQ multiplex PCR reads, gives a single entry per CDR3 protein. The sample has 130,000 to 150,000 distinct CDR3 sequences; approximately 93% are singletons. Material for sequencing was CD8+ T cells from PBMCs. This TCR derives from a human donor in good health. The chain uses TRBV27 and TRBJ2-3; D perhaps matches TRBD1 (5 bases). The CDR3 region has the DNA TGTGCCAGCAGTTTATCCGGTGACAGAATCACAGATACGCAGTATTTT. The encoded protein is CASSLSGDRITDTQYF.